Listed below are T cell receptor beta chains from one sample, sequenced in a study of preoperative IRX-2 immunotherapy in early breast cancer. Libraries were prepared by immunoSEQ multiplex PCR; TCRdb keeps only in-frame clonotypes and omits some of them. The sample holds fewer than 25,000 clones, about 90% seen once. The sample was tumor tissue, taken after IRX-2 immunotherapy. The receptors stem from a human donor with breast cancer. CDR3s include the opening cysteine and the closing phenylalanine or tryptophan. Rows give clone size only sometimes, using once, few, many, or a class for an expanded clone.

V	J	size	CDR3
TRBV19	TRBJ2-7	.	CASSIGPASYEQYF
TRBV14	TRBJ1-3	.	CASSQERLISGNTIYF
TRBV18	TRBJ2-7	.	CASSPGTYEQYF
TRBV4-1	TRBJ1-5	.	CASSQDGSPGQPQHF
TRBV20-1	TRBJ2-1	.	CSAKGVRQFF
TRBV4-1	TRBJ1-5	once	CASSPLGHLDGNQPQHF
TRBV7-3	TRBJ2-7	.	CASSFQQGGDYEQYF
TRBV7-9	TRBJ2-1	.	CAITYRDHYNEQFF
TRBV4-2	TRBJ2-5	.	CASSQDKVRETQYF
TRBV11-3	TRBJ1-1	.	CASSKGPGTQNTEAFF
TRBV5-1	TRBJ2-7	.	CASSLETGPYEQYF
TRBV28	TRBJ1-2	.	CADRGDYGYTF
TRBV7-9	TRBJ1-2	.	CASSPQGRNYGYTF
TRBV4-2	TRBJ1-5	.	CASSQGDGGNQPQHF
TRBV23-1	TRBJ2-1	.	CASSQRRGQAYNEQFF
TRBV5-1	TRBJ1-2	.	CASSFIFGSIQGARGYTF
TRBV19	TRBJ2-3	.	CASSQDRGAGTDTQYF
TRBV5-4	TRBJ2-1	.	CASSWGAGQDNEQFF
TRBV28	TRBJ2-7	.	CASQGQLTYEQYF
TRBV19	TRBJ1-2	.	CASSKPGQSNYGYTF
TRBV5-1	TRBJ1-3	few	CASSAQVNSGNTIYF
TRBV5-4	TRBJ2-1	.	CASSPRLAGGHEQFF
TRBV7-8	TRBJ1-3	.	CASSFYSGQGLSGNTIYF
TRBV7-8	TRBJ1-2	.	CASSLVGNRHGYTF
TRBV11-2	TRBJ2-1	.	CASSSLGGGTNEQFF
TRBV6-4	TRBJ2-5	medium-sized	CASSREAGGQETQYF
TRBV7-3	TRBJ2-1	.	CASGTSSGGEQFF
TRBV19	TRBJ2-3	.	CASSRQPMGSDTQYF
TRBV6-1	TRBJ1-3	once	CASSGGRGSLLSGNTIYF
TRBV27	TRBJ1-2	.	CASSTQMTGDYGYTF
TRBV29-1	TRBJ1-1	.	CSVAEDRFLDTEAFF